These T cell receptor beta chains were read from a single sample in a study of T cell repertoires in cytomegalovirus infection. Each CDR3 protein is one row after TCRdb ran MiXCR on the reads. Found here are a few hundred thousand distinct CDR3 sequences, roughly 29% of them singletons; the top ten hold 13%. Sequenced sample: PBMCs. The receptors were gathered from a human donor in good health (CMV status not recorded). Some clones in this sample may be carry-over from other donors' samples. Each CDR3 is given with its conserved first and last residue. The order of the fields is CDR3 protein, CDR3 DNA, J gene, V gene, D gene, clone size. The D gene is left open where the match is weak. Where a row states a size, it is once, few, many or the class of an expanded clone; other rows omit it.

cdr3_aa: CASSYQQPNTGELFF
cdr3_nt: TGTGCCAGCAGTTATCAGCAGCCGAACACCGGGGAGCTGTTTTTT
j_call: TRBJ2-2
v_call: TRBV12-3/TRBV12-4
d_call: -
clone_size: few

cdr3_aa: CASSSRDRLIGGQYF
cdr3_nt: TGTGCCAGCAGTTCCCGGGACAGGCTGATTGGGGGGCAGTACTTC
j_call: TRBJ2-7
v_call: TRBV27
d_call: TRBD1
clone_size: few

cdr3_aa: CSALTSGRARKDTQYF
cdr3_nt: TGCAGTGCTCTGACTAGCGGGAGGGCCAGGAAAGATACGCAGTATTTT
j_call: TRBJ2-3
v_call: TRBV20-1
d_call: TRBD2
clone_size: -

cdr3_aa: CASPGKDTGELFF
cdr3_nt: TGCGCCAGCCCCGGGAAGGACACCGGGGAGCTGTTTTTT
j_call: TRBJ2-2
v_call: TRBV5-1
d_call: -
clone_size: -

cdr3_aa: CASSYAGTSPGELFF
cdr3_nt: TGTGCCAGCAGCTACGCCGGGACGAGCCCCGGGGAGCTGTTTTTT
j_call: TRBJ2-2
v_call: TRBV7-2
d_call: -
clone_size: many

cdr3_aa: CASSQGGLEPEAFF
cdr3_nt: TGTGCCAGCAGCCAAGGCGGATTAGAACCTGAAGCTTTCTTT
j_call: TRBJ1-1
v_call: TRBV14
d_call: -
clone_size: -

cdr3_aa: CASSQDGNGRASEQYF
cdr3_nt: TGCGCCAGCAGCCAAGATGGAAACGGGAGAGCAAGCGAGCAGTACTTC
j_call: TRBJ2-7
v_call: TRBV4-3
d_call: -
clone_size: few

cdr3_aa: CASSLGDPRGELFF
cdr3_nt: TGTGCCAGCAGCTTGGGGGACCCACGGGGGGAACTGTTTTTT
j_call: TRBJ1-4
v_call: TRBV5-5
d_call: -
clone_size: few

cdr3_aa: CASRADGLYGYTF
cdr3_nt: TGTGCCAGCAGAGCGGACGGTCTCTATGGCTACACCTTC
j_call: TRBJ1-2
v_call: TRBV2
d_call: -
clone_size: few

cdr3_aa: CASSSPGDEKLFF
cdr3_nt: TGTGCCAGCAGCTCCCCGGGGGATGAAAAACTGTTTTTT
j_call: TRBJ1-4
v_call: TRBV7-2
d_call: -
clone_size: many

cdr3_aa: CASSVRGDRNTGELFF
cdr3_nt: TGTGCCAGCAGCGTTAGAGGGGACAGGAACACCGGGGAGCTGTTTTTT
j_call: TRBJ2-2
v_call: TRBV9
d_call: TRBD1
clone_size: -

cdr3_aa: CASSYDWETAQHF
cdr3_nt: TGTGCCAGCAGTTATGACTGGGAGACAGCCCAGCATTTT
j_call: TRBJ1-5
v_call: TRBV6-2/TRBV6-3
d_call: -
clone_size: -

cdr3_aa: CASSLARSRPNVAKNIQYF
cdr3_nt: TGTGCCAGCAGCTTAGCGCGGTCGCGGCCCAACGTAGCCAAAAACATTCAGTACTTC
j_call: TRBJ2-4
v_call: TRBV7-8
d_call: -
clone_size: many

cdr3_aa: CASSVTGGAGTEAFF
cdr3_nt: TGTGCCAGCAGTGTAACAGGGGGCGCGGGGACTGAAGCTTTCTTT
j_call: TRBJ1-1
v_call: TRBV12-3/TRBV12-4
d_call: TRBD1
clone_size: -

cdr3_aa: CASSQFVGEADTQYF
cdr3_nt: TGCGCCAGCAGCCAATTTGTGGGGGAGGCAGATACGCAGTATTTT
j_call: TRBJ2-3
v_call: TRBV4-3
d_call: -
clone_size: -

cdr3_aa: CASSRFGPEQFF
cdr3_nt: TGTGCCAGCAGCCGATTCGGGCCAGAGCAGTTCTTC
j_call: TRBJ2-1
v_call: TRBV7-8
d_call: -
clone_size: few

cdr3_aa: CASSQQGGDTEAFF
cdr3_nt: TGTGCCAGCAGCCAACAGGGTGGGGACACTGAAGCTTTCTTT
j_call: TRBJ1-1
v_call: TRBV7-2
d_call: -
clone_size: many

cdr3_aa: CSWQEIYPLFDNEQFF
cdr3_nt: TGCAGCTGGCAGGAGATCTACCCTTTGTTCGACAATGAGCAGTTCTTC
j_call: TRBJ2-1
v_call: TRBV20-1
d_call: -
clone_size: -

cdr3_aa: CASSLDSPMVSGELFF
cdr3_nt: TGTGCCAGCAGCTTGGACTCCCCAATGGTATCCGGGGAGCTGTTTTTT
j_call: TRBJ2-2
v_call: TRBV5-8
d_call: -
clone_size: -

cdr3_aa: CASSLVRLDTGELFF
cdr3_nt: TGTGCCAGCAGCTTAGTACGATTGGACACCGGGGAGCTGTTTTTT
j_call: TRBJ2-2
v_call: TRBV7-8
d_call: -
clone_size: many

cdr3_aa: CASSPMAGAMSSYNSPLHF
cdr3_nt: TGTGCCAGCAGCCCCATGGCTGGGGCGATGAGCTCCTATAATTCACCCCTCCACTTT
j_call: TRBJ1-6
v_call: TRBV6-2/TRBV6-3
d_call: -
clone_size: -

cdr3_aa: CASSPNRGTDTQYF
cdr3_nt: TGTGCCAGCAGCCCCAACAGGGGCACAGATACGCAGTATTTT
j_call: TRBJ2-3
v_call: TRBV7-2
d_call: -
clone_size: -

cdr3_aa: CASSISGLAGVRPDEQFF
cdr3_nt: TGTGCCAGTAGTATATCGGGACTAGCGGGAGTTCGTCCGGATGAGCAGTTCTTC
j_call: TRBJ2-1
v_call: TRBV19
d_call: TRBD2
clone_size: -

cdr3_aa: CASSLPRADTQYF
cdr3_nt: TGTGCCAGCAGCTTACCCCGGGCAGATACGCAGTATTTT
j_call: TRBJ2-3
v_call: TRBV7-8
d_call: -
clone_size: many

cdr3_aa: CASSTNRATEAFF
cdr3_nt: TGTGCCAGCAGTACTAACCGGGCCACTGAAGCTTTCTTT
j_call: TRBJ1-1
v_call: TRBV12-3/TRBV12-4
d_call: -
clone_size: -

cdr3_aa: CASSLVRGGVYNEQFF
cdr3_nt: TGTGCCAGCAGCTTAGTTCGGGGAGGAGTCTACAATGAGCAGTTCTTC
j_call: TRBJ2-1
v_call: TRBV11-2
d_call: -
clone_size: few

cdr3_aa: CASSTSGKGEQYF
cdr3_nt: TGTGCCAGCAGCACTAGCGGGAAGGGCGAGCAGTACTTC
j_call: TRBJ2-7
v_call: TRBV7-9
d_call: TRBD2
clone_size: -

cdr3_aa: CSAPGTGLPPSF
cdr3_nt: TGCAGTGCTCCCGGGACAGGTCTCCCTCCCTCTTTC
j_call: TRBJ2-1
v_call: TRBV20-1
d_call: TRBD1
clone_size: -

cdr3_aa: CASSPNRDSYNEQFF
cdr3_nt: TGTGCCAGCTCACCGAATCGGGACTCCTACAATGAGCAGTTCTTC
j_call: TRBJ2-1
v_call: TRBV18
d_call: -
clone_size: -

cdr3_aa: CASSENGLSETQYF
cdr3_nt: TGTGCCAGCTCAGAGAACGGACTATCGGAGACCCAGTACTTC
j_call: TRBJ2-5
v_call: TRBV11-2
d_call: -
clone_size: -

cdr3_aa: CASSAAGARTEAFF
cdr3_nt: TGTGCCAGTAGCGCGGCGGGGGCCAGGACTGAAGCTTTCTTT
j_call: TRBJ1-1
v_call: TRBV19
d_call: -
clone_size: -

cdr3_aa: CASSWDSLKGDTQYF
cdr3_nt: TGTGCCAGCAGCTGGGACAGCCTAAAAGGGGATACGCAGTATTTT
j_call: TRBJ2-3
v_call: TRBV5-6
d_call: TRBD1
clone_size: -

cdr3_aa: CASSYSGGGETQYF
cdr3_nt: TGTGCCAGCAGTTACTCCGGGGGAGGGGAGACCCAGTACTTC
j_call: TRBJ2-5
v_call: TRBV6-5
d_call: TRBD2
clone_size: many

cdr3_aa: CASSLVAGVRANVLTF
cdr3_nt: TGTGCCAGCAGCTTAGTAGCGGGGGTCAGGGCCAACGTCCTGACTTTC
j_call: TRBJ2-6
v_call: TRBV11-2
d_call: TRBD2
clone_size: -

cdr3_aa: CSAQQEGLNTEAFF
cdr3_nt: TGCAGTGCTCAGCAGGAGGGGTTGAACACTGAAGCTTTCTTT
j_call: TRBJ1-1
v_call: TRBV20-1
d_call: -
clone_size: few

cdr3_aa: CASSLVTSWNEQFF
cdr3_nt: TGCGCCAGCAGCTTAGTAACTAGTTGGAATGAGCAGTTCTTC
j_call: TRBJ2-1
v_call: TRBV5-1
d_call: -
clone_size: few

cdr3_aa: CASSQPRRTGRNTEAFF
cdr3_nt: TGTGCCAGCAGTCAACCACGACGGACAGGAAGGAACACTGAAGCTTTCTTT
j_call: TRBJ1-1
v_call: TRBV12-3/TRBV12-4
d_call: TRBD1
clone_size: -

cdr3_aa: CASSSIAGGRWNEQFF
cdr3_nt: TGTGCCAGCAGCTCTATAGCGGGAGGCCGGTGGAATGAGCAGTTCTTC
j_call: TRBJ2-1
v_call: TRBV11-2
d_call: TRBD2
clone_size: few

cdr3_aa: CASRVAENTGELFF
cdr3_nt: TGTGCCAGCCGGGTAGCGGAGAACACCGGGGAGCTGTTTTTT
j_call: TRBJ2-2
v_call: TRBV2
d_call: -
clone_size: once

cdr3_aa: CAWTGWGAYNSPLHF
cdr3_nt: TGTGCCTGGACAGGGTGGGGCGCCTATAATTCACCCCTCCACTTT
j_call: TRBJ1-6
v_call: TRBV30
d_call: -
clone_size: few

cdr3_aa: CASSMGGPSLAGSNNEQFF
cdr3_nt: TGTGCCAGTAGTATGGGGGGGCCTAGCCTAGCGGGATCAAACAATGAGCAGTTCTTC
j_call: TRBJ2-1
v_call: TRBV19
d_call: TRBD2
clone_size: few

cdr3_aa: CAHGASGANVLTF
cdr3_nt: TGTGCCCACGGGGCCTCTGGGGCCAACGTCCTGACTTTC
j_call: TRBJ2-6
v_call: TRBV6-2/TRBV6-3
d_call: -
clone_size: few

cdr3_aa: CASSQSGGVSNQPQHF
cdr3_nt: TGTGCCAGCAGCCAAAGTGGGGGGGTAAGTAATCAGCCCCAGCATTTT
j_call: TRBJ1-5
v_call: TRBV3-1
d_call: -
clone_size: -

cdr3_aa: CSGGDGEQYF
cdr3_nt: TGCAGCGGCGGGGACGGGGAGCAGTACTTC
j_call: TRBJ2-7
v_call: TRBV29-1
d_call: -
clone_size: few

cdr3_aa: CASSLTDFHSYEQYF
cdr3_nt: TGCGCCAGCAGCTTAACGGACTTTCACTCCTACGAGCAGTACTTC
j_call: TRBJ2-7
v_call: TRBV5-1
d_call: -
clone_size: -

cdr3_aa: CASSPWASGRLFTDTQYF
cdr3_nt: TGTGCCAGCAGCCCCTGGGCTAGCGGGAGGCTCTTCACAGATACGCAGTATTTT
j_call: TRBJ2-3
v_call: TRBV28
d_call: TRBD2
clone_size: few

cdr3_aa: CASSPRTRHYNEQFF
cdr3_nt: TGTGCCAGCAGCCCTCGGACAAGACATTACAATGAGCAGTTCTTC
j_call: TRBJ2-1
v_call: TRBV7-2
d_call: -
clone_size: few

cdr3_aa: CASSFWDPTYNEQFF
cdr3_nt: TGTGCCAGCAGCTTCTGGGACCCGACCTACAATGAGCAGTTCTTC
j_call: TRBJ2-1
v_call: TRBV7-2
d_call: -
clone_size: many

cdr3_aa: CSVDIPQEGNEKLFF
cdr3_nt: TGCAGCGTTGATATTCCCCAGGAGGGTAATGAAAAACTGTTTTTT
j_call: TRBJ1-4
v_call: TRBV29-1
d_call: -
clone_size: -

cdr3_aa: CSVRLGAETQYF
cdr3_nt: TGCAGCGTTCGTTTAGGGGCCGAGACCCAGTACTTC
j_call: TRBJ2-5
v_call: TRBV29-1
d_call: -
clone_size: -

cdr3_aa: CASSPNSDQAHHF
cdr3_nt: TGTGCCAGCAGCCCCAACTCCGATCAGGCCCACCATTTT
j_call: TRBJ1-5
v_call: TRBV12-3/TRBV12-4
d_call: -
clone_size: -

cdr3_aa: CASSSSVYGGYTF
cdr3_nt: TGTGCCAGCAGCTCTTCCGTCTACGGTGGCTACACCTTC
j_call: TRBJ1-2
v_call: TRBV7-2
d_call: -
clone_size: many

cdr3_aa: CASGSDSTGELFF
cdr3_nt: TGTGCTAGTGGTTCCGACAGTACCGGGGAGCTGTTTTTT
j_call: TRBJ2-2
v_call: TRBV12-5
d_call: -
clone_size: -